This passage covers 9 T cell receptor beta chains from one sample sequenced in a study of identical twins. Using its own MiXCR run on the 5' RACE reads, TCRdb lists one record per CDR3 protein. Of about 520,000 distinct CDR3 sequences detected, roughly 21% appear once; the ten largest clones hold about 0.91%. This sample was shared with a second study, whose subject was T cells expressing NK-cell markers.

Material: CD4+ T cells sorted from blood. All receptors derive from a woman between 18 and 30 years old in good health.

This clonotype was seen only once. This sequence joins TRBV12-3 or TRBV12-4 and TRBJ1-2; D not certain. This CDR3 region has 15 residues. V lost 5 bases and J lost 0, with 13 bases in between. The chain's CDR3 is CASSLSGDPNYGYTF. The DNA for the CDR3 is TGTGCCAGCAGTCTCTCGGGAGACCCTAACTATGGCTACACCTTC.

This clonotype has more than one count but fewer than ten. The chain links TRBV4-3 to TRBJ2-3, with D uncertain. This CDR3 has 16 amino acids. V dropped 1 base and J dropped 1 base, with 12 bases sitting between them. The V gene's germline CDR1 is LGHNA and CDR2 YSLEER. CDR3 protein: CASSQAKGIGTDTQYF. In DNA form, the CDR3 reads TGCGCCAGCAGCCAAGCGAAAGGGATCGGCACAGATACGCAGTATTTT.

V usage is TRBV15 and J usage is TRBJ1-6; no clear D. The CDR3 has 12 residues. V was clipped by 4 bases and J by 8 bases, with 6 bases between them. CDR1 and CDR2 from the germline V gene are LNHNV and YYDKDF (reference sequence). The CDR3 sequence is CATSTGDSPLHF. Here the CDR3 DNA reads TGTGCCACCAGCACTGGGGATTCACCCCTCCACTTT.

This clonotype was seen at least ten times. The chain is built from TRBV2 and TRBJ2-1, with TRBD2 matching over 7 bases. Germline-derived CDR1 and CDR2 are SNHLY and FYNNEI. This CDR3 has 14 amino acids. V shed 9 bases, J shed 3 bases, and the junction held 8 bases outside the gene matches. The CDR3 bases are TGTGCCAGTCAGCGGGGTACCATCTACAATGAGCAGTTCTTC. Translation: CASQRGTIYNEQFF. Looking up the rest from reference TRBV2 and TRBJ2-1 gives the full variable domain: EPEVTQTPSHQVTQMGQEVILRCVPISNHLYFYWYRQILGQKVEFLVSFYNNEISEKSEIFDDQFSVERPDGSNFTLKIRSTKLEDSAMYFCASQRGTIYNEQFFGPGTRLTVL.

This clonotype showed up many times. The gene calls are TRBV12-3 or TRBV12-4 and TRBJ2-1, with 9 bases aligning to TRBD2. This CDR3 spans 15 amino acids. The V gene end was trimmed by 5 bases and the J gene end by 4 bases; junction bases not matched to a gene: 6. The CDR3 loop is CASSPGAGGYNEQFF. CDR3 coding DNA: TGTGCCAGCAGTCCAGGCGCGGGGGGGTACAATGAGCAGTTCTTC.

The chain is built from TRBV20-1 and TRBJ2-6; 8 positions agree with TRBD2. CDR1 is DFQATT and CDR2 is SNEGSKA in the germline V gene (reference sequence). Germline trimming cut 0 bases from V and 2 bases from J; bases unmatched to any gene: 3. CDR3 length: 16 amino acids. The CDR3 coding sequence is TGCAGTGCTAGAGACACGGGGGGGCCTGGGGCCAACGTCCTGACTTTC. This encodes CSARDTGGPGANVLTF.

J is TRBJ2-3 and V is TRBV29-1; TRBD1 agrees at 12 bases. Trimming at V came to 6 bases and at J to 9 bases, leaving 16 bases not matched to a gene. The germline V gene has CDR1 SQVTM and CDR2 ANQGSEA. This CDR3 is built from 16 residues. The CDR3 region is CSVAPGTGGAGATQYF. The CDR3 DNA reads as TGCAGCGTCGCTCCCGGGACAGGGGGCGCAGGTGCCACGCAGTATTTT.

V and J are TRBV6-1 and TRBJ1-1, with TRBD1 as a possible D gene (5 bases). In germline, CDR1 is MNHNS, CDR2 SASEGT. Trimming removed 8 bases from V and 3 bases from J, with 16 bases in between. The CDR3 contains 14 residues. Written as DNA, the CDR3 is TGTGCCAGCGCTATGCGGGGGAAGGACACTGAAGCTTTCTTT. Translated: CASAMRGKDTEAFF.

This clonotype was detected a few times. This rearrangement joins TRBV5-1 to TRBJ2-5; 7 bases line up with TRBD1. Trimming took 1 base from V and 3 from J; bases not matched to a gene: 3. This CDR3 contains 14 residues. Germline lookup yields CDR1 SGHRS and CDR2 YFSETQ. The CDR3 sequence: CASSLLGTEETQYF. The CDR3 region has the DNA TGCGCCAGCAGCTTGCTCGGGACAGAAGAGACCCAGTACTTC.